This TCR beta chain was identified in a study of blood T cell repertoires in COVID-19. Background on the study: Material from acute and convalescent COVID-19 was sourced from the United States, Italy and Spain. Sources were T cells, B-cell-depleted T cells, or PBMCs; the material itself was cDNA or gDNA.

The germline V gene encodes CDR1 MNHEY and CDR2 SVGEGT. This CDR3 comprises 11 residues. V was pared by 2 bases and J by 7 bases, with 6 bases between. In the authors' workflow: Estimated nucleated cell counts came from reference gene primer amplification. The protocol was immunoSEQ multiplex PCR, while the TCRdb copy is restricted to in-frame clones and leaves out a portion. V, J and clone size are taken as reported in that table, and D and trimming were inferred from the DNA itself. The sample lists over 120,000 clones; about 90% were seen once. This TCR derives from a woman aged 45-60 years with acute or convalescent COVID-19. Sequenced material: peripheral blood. The gene calls are TRBV6-2 or TRBV6-3 and TRBJ2-7; D unresolved. The CDR3 DNA reads as TGTGCCAGCAGTTACGCCGCGGAGCAGTACTTC. Protein: CASSYAAEQYF.